These 8 T cell receptor beta chains were sequenced from one sample in a study of CD8+ T cells in alopecia areata (dated by TCRdb to 2017 to 2018). Library preparation was by the immunoSEQ multiplex PCR assay. For TCR sequencing, RNA was extracted from every sample and reverse transcribed into cDNA to serve as template. Drawn from immuneACCESS, this table holds only the in-frame rearrangements with V and J called that TCRdb kept. Clones are partly lost; checked studies trace under half to an unresolved V gene and leave the rest unexplained. The sample table shows about 200,000 clones, and 55% to 70% are seen once. The ten top clones hold 4.2% of the sample. The sample's time point label is to be understood as: around 29 days on oral tofacitinib. In light of the paper, this sample's treatment or condition label describes: oral pan-JAK inhibitor, 5-10 mg twice daily. The sequencing used CD4+ T cells sorted from blood, collected at week 4, from a patient treated with tofacitinib. These receptors came from a human donor with alopecia areata.

The chain has TRBV29-1 and TRBJ2-3; D unresolved. Trimming removed 5 bases at V and 0 bases at J, with 6 bases between. CDR3 size: 12 residues. Germline loops: CDR1 SQVTM, CDR2 ANQGSEA. The DNA of the CDR3 is TGCAGCGTTTCCCTGAGCACAGATACGCAGTATTTT. As protein: CSVSLSTDTQYF.

This sequence joins TRBV6-5 and TRBJ2-3; D gene uncertain. This CDR3 spans 13 amino acids. V lost 5 bases and J 8 bases, leaving 14 bases between the germline ends. Germline V gene sequence: CDR1 MNHEY, CDR2 SVGAGI. The CDR3 region has the DNA TGTGCCAGCAGTACCTTGATCGGTGGTACGCAGTATTTT. Amino acids: CASSTLIGGTQYF.

This clone appeared a few times. This chain joins TRBV25-1 and TRBJ2-7; D is possibly TRBD2 (6 bases). Germline values: CDR1 MGHDK, CDR2 SYGVNS. V lost 2 bases and J 1 base, leaving 6 bases between the germline ends. This CDR3 comprises 13 residues. The CDR3 spells CASSEGTSYEQYF. In nucleotides, the CDR3 is TGTGCCAGCAGTGAAGGGACTTCCTACGAGCAGTACTTC.

This clone turned up a few times. The rearrangement links TRBV29-1 to TRBJ2-5; D perhaps matches TRBD1 (5 bases). The V gene's germline CDR1 is SQVTM and CDR2 ANQGSEA. This CDR3 comprises 10 residues. The ends were cut back, 3 bases at V and 7 bases at J, with 6 bases in the middle. The CDR3 loop is CSVDQGTQYF. The CDR3 DNA is TGCAGCGTTGATCAGGGGACCCAGTACTTC.

The chain links TRBV10-3 to TRBJ1-1; D remains unclear. The CDR3 sequence is 13 residues long. Germline V CDR1 and CDR2: ENHRY, SYGVKD. V lost 2 bases to trimming and J lost 1 base, with 5 bases between them. CDR3 in DNA: TGTGCCATCAGTGAGCAGGAGAACACTGAAGCTTTCTTT. Its translation: CAISEQENTEAFF.

The rearrangement links TRBV7-2 to TRBJ2-7; 8 bases fit TRBD1. Trimming removed 5 bases from V and 5 bases from J; junction bases left unmatched: 11. Germline-derived CDR1 and CDR2 are SGHTA and FQGNSA. The CDR3 sequence is 15 residues long. The CDR3 sequence is CASSPQQGVGNEQYF. The CDR3 bases are TGTGCCAGCAGCCCTCAACAGGGGGTTGGCAACGAGCAGTACTTC.

This clone was counted a few times. The genes are TRBV7-9 and TRBJ1-5; perhaps TRBD1 as D (6 bases). V lost 1 base and J 0 bases, leaving 13 bases between the germline ends. Germline V gene data show CDR1 as SEHNR and CDR2 as FQNEAQ (reference sequence). The CDR3 is 17 amino acids. Written as DNA, the CDR3 is TGTGCCAGCAGCTTAGGGGCAGGGGTGGCTAGCAATCAGCCCCAGCATTTT. The encoded protein is CASSLGAGVASNQPQHF.

The CDR3 DNA follows: TGTGCCAGCAGTGATCCCTACGAGGGCCACGGGGAGACCCAGTACTTC. Translated: CASSDPYEGHGETQYF. This chain uses TRBV6-1 with TRBJ2-5; perhaps TRBD2 as D (5 bases). The CDR3 totals 16 residues. CDR1 is MNHNS and CDR2 is SASEGT in the germline V gene. Trimming cost V 3 bases and J 5 bases, with 19 bases left between them.